These 30 T cell receptor beta chains were sequenced from one sample in a study of T cell responses to AZD1222 COVID-19 vaccine. TCRdb's copy holds only in-frame clones and misses some; the assay was immunoSEQ multiplex PCR. The sample records about 100,000 clones, 84% being singletons. The sequenced sample was peripheral blood, obtained on day 0 of AZD1222 vaccination. These receptors were collected from an adult in good health.

This chain uses TRBV5-1 with TRBJ1-2; D is uncertain. The CDR3 runs to 13 residues. Trimming stripped 0 bases from V and 8 bases from J, with 11 bases between. From germline, CDR1 is SGHRS and CDR2 YFSETQ. CDR3 region: CASSLASLSGYTF. Written as DNA, the CDR3 is TGCGCCAGCAGCTTGGCCTCTCTTTCGGGCTACACCTTC.

This sequence joins TRBV29-1 and TRBJ2-7; D may be TRBD1 or TRBD2 (6 bases each). The CDR3 extends over 13 amino acids. Looked up from germline, CDR1 is SQVTM and CDR2 is ANQGSEA. V was trimmed by 5 bases and J by 6 bases, leaving 17 bases between them. The CDR3 reads CSVRGGGNGEQYF. The CDR3 DNA sequence: TGCAGCGTTCGTGGAGGGGGAAACGGCGAGCAGTACTTC.

J is TRBJ1-1 and V is TRBV4-3; a weak D match, TRBD1 (5 bases). Trimming left V 1 base short and J 3 bases short, with 9 bases between. Per the germline V gene, CDR1 is LGHNA and CDR2 is YSLEER. This CDR3 has 14 residues. The CDR3 sequence: CASSQVGGYTEAFF. CDR3 DNA sequence: TGCGCCAGCAGCCAAGTGGGGGGGTACACTGAAGCTTTCTTT.

The chain recombines TRBV2 with TRBJ2-2, with TRBD1 identical over 10 bases. The germline CDR1 and CDR2 sequences are SNHLY and FYNNEI. This CDR3 contains 15 residues. Trimming cost V 7 bases and J 4 bases; bases outside gene matches: 6. CDR3 protein: CASKWTGGFTGELFF. In nucleotides, the CDR3 is TGTGCCAGCAAGTGGACAGGGGGGTTCACCGGGGAGCTGTTTTTT.

V is TRBV28 and J is TRBJ1-5; D might be TRBD1 (5 bases). V lost 1 base to trimming and J lost 5 bases, with 6 bases between them. This CDR3 is built from 13 residues. The germline V gene has CDR1 MDHEN and CDR2 SYDVKM. The CDR3 region has the DNA TGTGCCAGCAGTTTATTGACAGATCAGCCCCAGCATTTT. It translates to CASSLLTDQPQHF.

The CDR3 spells CASGPKNGLAGGGEQFF. In nucleotides, the CDR3 is TGTGCTAGTGGCCCAAAAAATGGACTAGCGGGAGGAGGAGAGCAGTTCTTC. The rearrangement joins TRBV12-5 to TRBJ2-1; 14 bases line up with TRBD2. V dropped 6 bases and J dropped 10; count of bases not matched to a gene: 14. The CDR3 covers 17 residues. The V gene's germline CDR1 is LGHNT and CDR2 FRNRAP.

This chain links TRBV11-2 with TRBJ2-2; no clear D gene. The CDR3 runs to 16 residues. From germline, CDR1 is SGHAT and CDR2 FQNNGV. Trimming left V 1 base short and J 0 bases short, with 9 bases between. The CDR3 region is CASSLASKPNTGELFF. CDR3 nucleotide sequence: TGTGCCAGCAGCTTAGCCTCGAAACCGAACACCGGGGAGCTGTTTTTT.

This clone occurred once. V is TRBV20-1 and J is TRBJ1-2; D may be TRBD1 (6 bases). The CDR3 contains 11 residues. Trimming took 8 bases from V and 7 from J, leaving 14 bases between them. CDR1 and CDR2 (germline): DFQATT, SNEGSKA (reference sequence). The DNA for the CDR3 is TGCAGTTTAACAGGGTCCTCTGGCTACACCTTC. Encoded protein: CSLTGSSGYTF.

The rearrangement uses TRBV28 and TRBJ1-2; D uncertain. The length of the CDR3 is 15 residues. The germline CDR1 and CDR2 sequences are MDHEN and SYDVKM. Trimming stripped 6 bases from V and 0 bases from J, with 14 bases between. The CDR3 DNA sequence: TGTGCCAGCAGACCCTTCGGGCGCTCTAACTATGGCTACACCTTC. Amino acids: CASRPFGRSNYGYTF.

This clone has more than one count but fewer than ten. Other DNA sequences from this sample encode an identical CDR3 as well. The genes are TRBV15 and TRBJ1-6, with 10 bases fitting TRBD1. The CDR3 covers 16 residues. V was clipped by 0 bases and J by 9 bases; unmatched bases: 5. Germline V gives CDR1 LNHNV, CDR2 YYDKDF (reference sequence). The CDR3 bases are TGTGCCACCAGCAGAGATCGGGACAGGGGTGGTTCACCCCTCCACTTT. Protein product: CATSRDRDRGGSPLHF. Full variable domain (missing parts from reference TRBV15 and TRBJ1-6): DAMVIQNPRYQVTQFGKPVTLSCSQTLNHNVMYWYQQKSSQAPKLLFHYYDKDFNNEADTPDNFQSRRPNTSFCFLDIRSPGLGDTAMYLCATSRDRDRGGSPLHFGNGTRLTVT.

This clone has at least ten counts. CDR3 sequence: CASGGEYQETQYF. DNA for the CDR3: TGTGCCAGCGGGGGGGAATACCAAGAGACCCAGTACTTC. This chain connects TRBV3-1 (or the pseudogene TRBV3-2) to TRBJ2-5; 7 bases are shared with TRBD2. This CDR3 spans 13 amino acids. Germline CDR1 LGHDT, CDR2 YNNKEL (reference sequence). V dropped 8 bases and J dropped 0; count of bases not matched to a gene: 3.

V usage is TRBV7-8 and J usage is TRBJ2-1; 13 bases map to TRBD2. V shed 5 bases, J shed 9 bases, and the junction held 7 bases outside the gene matches. This CDR3 region has 15 residues. The germline gives CDR1 SGHVS, CDR2 FQNEAQ. In nucleotides, the CDR3 is TGTGCCAGCAGCGCCGGACTAGCGGGAGTACTTGAGCAGTTCTTC. Translation: CASSAGLAGVLEQFF.

The genes are TRBV27 and TRBJ2-4; 10 bases fit TRBD1. Per germline, CDR1 MNHEY and CDR2 SMNVEV (reference sequence). The CDR3 has 16 residues. V lost 6 bases, J lost 3 bases, and 8 bases stayed unmatched. Here the CDR3 reads CASSRDRGPNKNIQYF. DNA of the CDR3: TGTGCCAGCAGCCGGGACAGGGGACCCAACAAAAACATTCAGTACTTC.

The CDR3 bases are TGTGCCAGCAAAGACAGGGACAAAAACAATGAGCAGTTCTTC. It specifies CASKDRDKNNEQFF. This chain joins TRBV2 and TRBJ2-1, with TRBD1 identical over 7 bases. V shed 7 bases, J shed 5 bases, and the junction held 8 bases outside the gene matches. The germline V gene encodes CDR1 SNHLY and CDR2 FYNNEI. The CDR3 has 14 residues.

The chain couples TRBV27 to TRBJ2-5, with a weak D call TRBD1 (6 bases). Trimming removed 3 bases at V and 1 base at J, with 12 bases between. Per germline, CDR1 MNHEY and CDR2 SMNVEV (reference sequence). CDR3 length equals 15 residues. The DNA for the CDR3 is TGTGCCAGCAGTTTGGACCGGACAGTCCAAGAGACCCAGTACTTC. It is translated as CASSLDRTVQETQYF.

About this clone itself: Other DNA sequences in this specimen translate into the identical CDR3. The chain has TRBV6-5 and TRBJ1-2, with 9 bases lining up with TRBD1. Trimming took 0 bases from V and 2 from J; bases not matched to a gene: 1. CDR1 is MNHEY, CDR2 SVGAGI, per germline. CDR3 length: 15 amino acids. The CDR3 bases are TGTGCCAGCAGTTACTCGACAGGGGGGAACTATGGCTACACCTTC. Translation gives CASSYSTGGNYGYTF.

This clone was counted between two and nine times. The chain combines TRBV10-3 with TRBJ2-2, with D perhaps being TRBD1 or TRBD2 (5 bases each). V lost 11 bases and J 8 bases, leaving 18 bases between the germline ends. The CDR3 length is 13 residues. CDR1 is ENHRY, CDR2 SYGVKD, per germline. CDR3 residues: CAARDGKGGELFF. The CDR3 DNA follows: TGTGCCGCCCGGGACGGGAAAGGTGGGGAGCTGTTTTTT.

The chain is built from TRBV6-6 and TRBJ1-4; TRBD1 matches 8 bases. The V and J ends lost 0 bases and 4 bases, in that order; junction bases with no gene match: 4. This CDR3 is 16 amino acids long. Looked up from germline, CDR1 is MNHNY and CDR2 is SVGAGI (reference sequence). The CDR3 reads CASSYSRDRINEKLFF. The CDR3 nucleotides are TGTGCCAGCAGTTACTCCAGGGACAGGATTAATGAAAAACTGTTTTTT.

The chain's CDR3 is CASSYSLAGLLRAVEGTQYF. Here the CDR3 DNA reads TGTGCCAGCAGTTACTCACTAGCGGGGCTGCTTAGGGCGGTCGAAGGTACGCAGTATTTT. The chain employs TRBV6-2 or TRBV6-3 and TRBJ2-3; 10 bases are a match to TRBD2. CDR3 length equals 20 residues. Looked up from germline, CDR1 is MNHEY and CDR2 is SVGEGT. The trim removed 0 bases at V and 8 bases at J, leaving 20 bases unmatched.

J is TRBJ1-1 and V is TRBV10-3; 9 bases line up with TRBD1. This CDR3 region has 16 residues. Looked up from germline, CDR1 is ENHRY and CDR2 is SYGVKD. The trim removed 3 bases at V and 1 base at J, leaving 6 bases unmatched. CDR3 protein: CAISERTGATNTEAFF. The CDR3 DNA sequence: TGTGCCATCAGTGAACGGACAGGGGCGACGAACACTGAAGCTTTCTTT.

This chain links TRBV28 with TRBJ2-2; tentative D call: TRBD1 (5 bases). Germline-derived CDR1 and CDR2 are MDHEN and SYDVKM. Trimming took off 11 bases at V and 3 bases at J, with 13 bases between the two ends. The CDR3 contains 13 residues. The CDR3 sequence: CAATESYTGELFF. CDR3 coding DNA: TGTGCCGCGACAGAAAGTTACACCGGGGAGCTGTTTTTT.

The chain combines TRBV11-1 with TRBJ1-6; D is uncertain. Germline V gene data show CDR1 as SGHAT and CDR2 as FQDESV (reference sequence). V shed 3 bases and J shed 7 bases, with 7 bases lying between them. CDR3 size: 13 residues. The chain's CDR3 is CASSFERNSPLHF. The CDR3 coding sequence is TGTGCCAGCAGCTTCGAAAGAAATTCACCCCTCCACTTT.

This chain links TRBV5-1 with TRBJ2-2; 8 bases are shared with TRBD1. With V trimmed by 3 bases and J by 6 bases, 10 bases remained unmatched. CDR1 is SGHRS and CDR2 is YFSETQ in the germline V gene. This CDR3 comprises 16 residues. CDR3 residues: CASSSRTGIGPGELFF. The CDR3 DNA follows: TGCGCCAGCAGCTCCAGGACAGGGATCGGACCCGGGGAGCTGTTTTTT.

By sample fraction, this clone is medium-sized. The gene calls are TRBV11-3 and TRBJ2-2, with D uncertain. CDR1 is SGHNT and CDR2 is YENEEA in the germline V gene. V shed 0 bases and J shed 0 bases, with 8 bases lying between them. CDR3 length: 16 residues. The CDR3 sequence is CASSLEWATNTGELFF. The CDR3 DNA sequence: TGTGCCAGCAGCTTAGAGTGGGCTACGAACACCGGGGAGCTGTTTTTT.

The chain links TRBV7-9 to TRBJ2-2; D uncertain. The CDR3 covers 15 residues. Germline CDR1 is SEHNR and CDR2 is FQNEAQ (reference sequence). The V end lost 1 base, the J end lost 4 bases, and 10 bases lay between the germline ends. DNA for the CDR3: TGTGCCAGCAGCTTAGGCAGGCCAGGCACCGGGGAGCTGTTTTTT. Translation gives CASSLGRPGTGELFF.

The chain combines TRBV7-9 with TRBJ2-2, with D uncertain. The CDR3 has 14 residues. Trimming left V 1 base short and J 4 bases short, with 7 bases between. Germline V lookup: CDR1 SEHNR, CDR2 FQNEAQ (reference sequence). CDR3 residues: CASSLGATTGELFF. CDR3 in DNA: TGTGCCAGCAGCTTAGGGGCTACCACCGGGGAGCTGTTTTTT.

The chain employs TRBV7-9 and TRBJ2-1; D unresolved. The CDR3 loop spans 17 amino acids. Trimming shortened V by 4 bases and J by 3 bases, and 19 bases separated the two germline ends. CDR1 and CDR2 (germline): SEHNR, FQNEAQ (reference sequence). Written as DNA, the CDR3 is TGTGCCAGCAGCTCCTACAGACAATTTAACGTCTACAATGAGCAGTTCTTC. Its protein product is CASSSYRQFNVYNEQFF.

The CDR3 loop is CASSLRLAVNSGANVLTF. The CDR3 coding sequence is TGTGCCAGCAGCTTAAGGCTAGCGGTCAACTCTGGGGCCAACGTCCTGACTTTC. This chain connects TRBV7-6 to TRBJ2-6; 7 nucleotides match TRBD2. CDR1 and CDR2 (germline): SGHVS, FNYEAQ. The trim removed 2 bases at V and 0 bases at J, leaving 7 bases unmatched. This CDR3 is 18 amino acids long.

The chain joins TRBV6-5 to TRBJ2-7, with D possibly matching TRBD2 (6 bases). The CDR3 covers 15 residues. V lost 0 bases to trimming and J lost 6 bases, with 15 bases between them. Germline values: CDR1 MNHEY, CDR2 SVGAGI. CDR3 sequence (DNA): TGTGCCAGCAGTTACTCTGAGTCCCTGGGAGGCGAGCAGTACTTC. Translating it yields CASSYSESLGGEQYF.

The chain joins TRBV7-2 to TRBJ1-2; 7 bases line up with TRBD1. The CDR3 loop spans 14 amino acids. Germline lookup yields CDR1 SGHTA and CDR2 FQGNSA. Trimming removed 7 bases from V and 8 bases from J; junction bases left unmatched: 13. CDR3 bases: TGTGCCAGCAACCCTTCTGGGACAGCGAGGGGCTACACCTTC. Its protein product is CASNPSGTARGYTF.